These T cell receptor beta chains were read from a single sample in a study of cytomegalovirus exposure and HLA in healthy donors. Method: immunoSEQ multiplex PCR; TCRdb's copy keeps in-frame clones and lacks some. This table holds about 150,000 clones, roughly 75% found once. The sample comprised PBMCs. The receptors were sampled from a man younger than 35 in good health and CMV-seronegative. CDR3s include the opening cysteine and the closing phenylalanine or tryptophan. The order of the fields is CDR3 length, J gene, D gene, V gene, clone size, CDR3 DNA, CDR3 protein. A D gene is named only where the DNA matches it firmly. Only some rows state a clone size, as once, few, many or a class for expanded clones.

16	TRBJ2-5	TRBD2	TRBV6-5	-	TGTGCCAGCAGTTACGGTGGCGGGAGTCTGGGAGAGACCCAGTACTTC	CASSYGGGSLGETQYF
14	TRBJ1-1	-	TRBV5-1	-	TGCGCCAGCAGCTTGGCGGAGGGCGGGACTGAAGCTTTCTTT	CASSLAEGGTEAFF
15	TRBJ2-1	-	TRBV5-6	-	TGTGCCAGCAGCTTGGTGGGGGCAGGGCAAAATGAGCAGTTCTTC	CASSLVGAGQNEQFF
15	TRBJ2-5	-	TRBV14	-	TGTGCCAGCAGCCAAGATGCCCGCCGGGGGGAGACCCAGTACTTC	CASSQDARRGETQYF
16	TRBJ2-3	-	TRBV6-6	-	-	CASSTSGQGGTDTQYF
15	TRBJ2-1	TRBD2	TRBV12-5	few	TGTGCTAGTGGTTTGGTACAAGGAGCGGGAGGTGAGCAGTTCTTC	CASGLVQGAGGEQFF
19	TRBJ2-7	TRBD2	TRBV4-1	-	TGCGCCAGCAGCCAGGGTCTCCTAGCGGCGGCCAACCCCTCCTACGAGCAGTACTTC	CASSQGLLAAANPSYEQYF
12	TRBJ1-1	-	TRBV6-5	-	TGTGCCAGCAGAAAAGGGGGCACTGAAGCTTTCTTT	CASRKGGTEAFF
13	TRBJ2-7	-	TRBV6-6	-	TGTGCCAGCAGTCCGACTAGTAACTACGAGCAGTACTTC	CASSPTSNYEQYF
16	TRBJ2-1	-	TRBV4-3	-	TGCGCCAGCAGCCAAGATCAGACAGGTCTGGGAAATGAGCAGTTCTTC	CASSQDQTGLGNEQFF
14	TRBJ2-1	-	TRBV28	-	TGTGCCAGCAGTCCCCCCGGGGGATACAATGAGCAGTTCTTC	CASSPPGGYNEQFF
14	TRBJ2-7	-	TRBV6-6	-	TGTGCCAGCAGTTACTCAAGACCAGGGAACGAGCAGTACTTC	CASSYSRPGNEQYF
14	TRBJ1-5	-	TRBV6-5	few	TGTGCCAGCAGTTCGGGGGGGTTGGGGCAGCCCCAGCATTTT	CASSSGGLGQPQHF
14	TRBJ1-2	-	TRBV27	-	TGTGCCAGCAGTTTATCGTGGACAGTGGGCGGCTACACCTTC	CASSLSWTVGGYTF